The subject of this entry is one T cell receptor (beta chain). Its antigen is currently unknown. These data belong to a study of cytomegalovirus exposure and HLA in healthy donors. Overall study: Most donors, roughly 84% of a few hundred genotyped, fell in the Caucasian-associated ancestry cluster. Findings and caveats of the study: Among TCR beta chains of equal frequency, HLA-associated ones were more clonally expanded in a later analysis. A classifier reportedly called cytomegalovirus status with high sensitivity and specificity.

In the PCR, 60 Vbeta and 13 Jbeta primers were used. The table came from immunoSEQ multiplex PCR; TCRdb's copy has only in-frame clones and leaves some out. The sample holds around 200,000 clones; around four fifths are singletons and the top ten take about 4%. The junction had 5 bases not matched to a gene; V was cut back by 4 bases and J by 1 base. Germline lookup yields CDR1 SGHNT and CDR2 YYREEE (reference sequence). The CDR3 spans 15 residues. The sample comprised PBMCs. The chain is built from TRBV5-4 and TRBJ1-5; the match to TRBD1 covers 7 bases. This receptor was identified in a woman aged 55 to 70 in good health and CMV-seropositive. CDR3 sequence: CASSQGGTSNQPQHF. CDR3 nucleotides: TGTGCCAGCAGCCAGGGGGGAACGAGCAATCAGCCCCAGCATTTT.